This TCR beta chain was observed in a study of blood T cell repertoires in COVID-19 (dated by TCRdb to 2018 to 2021). About the investigation overall: The collaborator samples originated in the United States, Italy and Spain and spanned the acute and convalescent phases of COVID-19. The prospective study material was composed of cDNA or gDNA derived from T cells, B-cell-depleted T cells, or PBMCs. The dataset comprised deeply sampled blood TCRbeta repertoires from subjects exposed to, actively infected with, or recovered from COVID-19. The repertoires were made available in a free public database intended to serve as a resource for research on the immune response to SARS-CoV-2. Samples came from the ongoing ImmuneRACE study (first 160 participants) plus 1,254 subjects from 6 global collaborators. The sample metadata nearly always contained a de-identified subject ID, COVID-19 status, age in years and sex. Where HLA class I and class II types were available, the types were taken from metadata supplied by the sample provider, not from assay-based typing. Points the paper makes about the study in general: The amount of clinical and demographic metadata varied by source and participant and was provided uncurated.

As for this clone: Its antigen remains unidentified. No clone much larger than this one lies a single base away; base qualities are absent.

TCRbeta CDR3 regions were amplified from genomic DNA using the immunoSEQ Assay, a bias-controlled multiplex PCR. Per the original workflow: The number of nucleated cells in each sample was estimated from the amplification of reference gene primers within the assay. Sequence reads were collapsed and filtered to measure the absolute abundance of every unique TCRbeta CDR3 rearrangement. Productive Simpson clonality was computed per sample as the square root of Simpson's diversity index over productive rearrangements. Imported from immuneACCESS, the table was reduced by TCRdb to in-frame sequences with V and J called. These copies leave out some clones; in studies compared against another copy, an unresolved V gene accounts for under half, and the cause of the remainder is not known. The V and J calls and the clone size are those of that table, but D and trimming were determined from the DNA. In this sample the table shows 140,000 to 150,000 clones, roughly 90% of which occur a single time. Roughly 2% of the sample lies in the top ten.

Whole blood was collected in K2EDTA tubes by collaborating institutions according to the institutions' own protocols. For TCRbeta analysis, collaborators shipped samples as frozen whole blood, isolated PBMCs, or DNA extracted from either of those sample types. The CDR3 has 15 amino acids, counting the end cysteine and phenylalanine. This entry keeps only the CDR3 DNA: 45 bases, framed from base 1. CDR1 is given as LNHDA and CDR2 as SQIVND, both from the germline V gene (reference sequence). Trimming takes 3 bases from V and 0 bases from J, and the germline ends sit 9 bases apart. This sequence originates from a human donor in a cohort sampled during active COVID-19. The rearrangement joined TRBV19 to TRBJ1-5; no D gene call is confident. Sequenced: peripheral blood. The CDR3 corresponds to CASSMQETSNQPQHF. The bases are TGTGCCAGTAGTATGCAGGAAACTAGCAATCAGCCCCAGCATTTT.